This record looks at one T cell receptor (beta chain) sequence and its context. Original data processing: Reference gene primer amplification in the assay estimated nucleated cell counts. Method: immunoSEQ multiplex PCR; TCRdb's copy keeps in-frame clones and lacks some. V and J calls and clone size come straight from that table; D and trimming were deduced from the DNA. This sample has roughly 410,000 clones, with 75% to 90% found just once. This entry belongs to a study of blood T cell repertoires in COVID-19. Study-level information: Acute and convalescent COVID-19 samples came from the United States, Italy and Spain. Sample material is recorded as cDNA or gDNA derived from T cells, B-cell-depleted T cells, or PBMCs.

The CDR3 is 15 residues long. The germline V gene encodes CDR1 LNHNV and CDR2 YYDKDF (reference sequence). V gave up 3 bases and J gave up 5 bases; unmatched junction bases: 3. The specimen sequenced was peripheral blood. The genes are TRBV15 and TRBJ1-4; 10 positions agree with TRBD1. The clonotype comes from a woman aged 40 to 50 with COVID-19, enrolled during active disease. CDR3 in amino acids: CATSSWDRGNEKLFF. CDR3 coding DNA: TGTGCCACCAGCAGTTGGGACAGGGGAAATGAAAAACTGTTTTTT.